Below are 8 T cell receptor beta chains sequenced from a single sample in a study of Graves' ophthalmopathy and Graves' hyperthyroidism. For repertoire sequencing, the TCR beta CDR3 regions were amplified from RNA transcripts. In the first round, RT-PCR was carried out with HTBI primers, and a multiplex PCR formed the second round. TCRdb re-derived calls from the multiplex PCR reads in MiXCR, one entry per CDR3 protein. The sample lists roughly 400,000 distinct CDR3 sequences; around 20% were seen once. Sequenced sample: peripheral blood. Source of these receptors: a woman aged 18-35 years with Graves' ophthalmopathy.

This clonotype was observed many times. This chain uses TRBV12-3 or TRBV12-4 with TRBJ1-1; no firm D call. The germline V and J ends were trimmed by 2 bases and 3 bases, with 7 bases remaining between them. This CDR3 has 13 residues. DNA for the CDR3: TGTGCCAGCAGTTTATACCGGGACACTGAAGCTTTCTTT. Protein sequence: CASSLYRDTEAFF.

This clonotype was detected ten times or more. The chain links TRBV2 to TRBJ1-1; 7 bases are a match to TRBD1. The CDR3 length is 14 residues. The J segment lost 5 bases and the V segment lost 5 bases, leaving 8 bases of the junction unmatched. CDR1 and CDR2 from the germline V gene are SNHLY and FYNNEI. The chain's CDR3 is CASSRQGTTTEAFF. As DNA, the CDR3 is TGTGCCAGCAGTAGACAGGGTACGACTACTGAAGCTTTCTTT.

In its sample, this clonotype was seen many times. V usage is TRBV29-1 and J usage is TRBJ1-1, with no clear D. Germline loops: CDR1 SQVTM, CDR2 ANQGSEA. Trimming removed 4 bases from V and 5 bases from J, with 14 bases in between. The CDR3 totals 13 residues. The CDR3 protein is CSVGVEGGTEAFF. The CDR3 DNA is TGCAGCGTTGGCGTGGAGGGTGGGACTGAAGCTTTCTTT.

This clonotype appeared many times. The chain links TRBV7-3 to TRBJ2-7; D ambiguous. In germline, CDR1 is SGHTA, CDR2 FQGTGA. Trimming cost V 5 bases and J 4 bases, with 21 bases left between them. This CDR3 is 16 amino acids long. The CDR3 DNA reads TGTGCCAGCAGCCCACCACCTCAGCGCCAACCATACGAGCAGTACTTC. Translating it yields CASSPPPQRQPYEQYF.

CDR3 sequence reads: CSVGMNSVTYEQYF. The DNA of the CDR3 is TGCAGCGTTGGAATGAACAGTGTTACCTACGAGCAGTACTTC. The chain couples TRBV29-1 to TRBJ2-7; D gene ambiguous. The length of the CDR3 is 14 residues. Germline CDR1 SQVTM, CDR2 ANQGSEA. V lost 4 bases to trimming and J lost 2 bases, with 15 bases between them.

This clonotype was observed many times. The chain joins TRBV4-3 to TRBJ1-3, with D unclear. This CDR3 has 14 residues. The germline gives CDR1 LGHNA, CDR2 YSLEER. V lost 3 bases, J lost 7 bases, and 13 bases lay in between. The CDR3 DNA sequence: TGCGCCAGCAGCCAGACACTTATGGGGAACACCATATATTTT. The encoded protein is CASSQTLMGNTIYF.

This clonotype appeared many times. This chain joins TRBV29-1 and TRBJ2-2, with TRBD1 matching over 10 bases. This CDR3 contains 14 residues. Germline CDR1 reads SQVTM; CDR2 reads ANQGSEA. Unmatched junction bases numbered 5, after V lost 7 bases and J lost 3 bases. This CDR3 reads CSARGTGDTGELFF. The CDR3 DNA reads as TGCAGCGCCAGGGGGACAGGGGACACCGGGGAGCTGTTTTTT.

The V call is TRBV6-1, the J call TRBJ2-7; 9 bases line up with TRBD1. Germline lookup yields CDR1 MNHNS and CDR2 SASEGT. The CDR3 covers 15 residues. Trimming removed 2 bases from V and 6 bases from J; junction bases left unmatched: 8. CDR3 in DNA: TGTGCCAGCAGTGAACTCGGGACAGGGTCTCGCGAGCAGTACTTC. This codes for CASSELGTGSREQYF.